A single sample gave rise to the 12 T cell receptor beta chains below, sequenced in a study of multiple sclerosis patients with progressive multifocal leukoencephalopathy. Documented time point: 6 to 7 months of natalizumab therapy. This table comes from immunoSEQ multiplex PCR, and its TCRdb copy is limited to in-frame clones, with some not included. The top ten clones hold more than 1.3% of a sample with 29,000 or so clones, 85% to 90% of them seen once. This sample comprised PBMCs, obtained from a patient treated with natalizumab. These receptors originate from a human donor with multiple sclerosis.

This chain connects TRBV6-1 to TRBJ2-2; D may be TRBD2 (5 bases). Trimming pared 4 bases from V and 7 bases from J, leaving 19 bases between. The CDR3 runs to 16 residues. The germline V gene has CDR1 MNHNS and CDR2 SASEGT. The CDR3: CASSAASSRLGGELFF. For the CDR3, the DNA is TGTGCCAGCAGTGCGGCTAGCTCGCGTTTGGGCGGGGAGCTGTTTTTT.

The CDR3 DNA sequence: TGTGCCAGCAGCTTAGACGGCCTAGCTAACTATGGCTACACCTTC. It codes for CASSLDGLANYGYTF. The chain employs TRBV7-9 and TRBJ1-2; no reliable D call. The V and J ends lost 1 base and 0 bases respectively, with 9 bases between them. Germline CDR1 reads SEHNR; CDR2 reads FQNEAQ (reference sequence). The CDR3 extends over 15 amino acids.

The chain links TRBV5-6 to TRBJ2-3; no reliable D call. CDR3 length: 16 residues. The germline V and J ends were trimmed by 4 bases and 6 bases, with 21 bases remaining between them. Germline V gene data show CDR1 as SGHDT and CDR2 as YYEEEE. CDR3 protein: CASSHAVAPLTDTQYF. The CDR3 coding sequence is TGTGCCAGCAGCCACGCCGTAGCACCTCTCACGGATACGCAGTATTTT.

The chain combines TRBV29-1 with TRBJ2-7; perhaps TRBD1 as D (6 bases). Per germline, CDR1 SQVTM and CDR2 ANQGSEA. V was shortened by 4 bases and J by 0 bases, with 16 bases between the two germline ends. CDR3 size: 15 residues. CDR3 in DNA: TGCAGCGTTGTCTCCCACAAAGGGGGCTCCTACGAGCAGTACTTC. This translates into CSVVSHKGGSYEQYF.

In its sample, this clone was seen a few times. This chain joins TRBV6-6 and TRBJ1-2; D gene uncertain. V was clipped by 6 bases and J by 5 bases, with 10 bases between them. The CDR3 is 12 amino acids. Germline lookup yields CDR1 MNHNY and CDR2 SVGAGI (reference sequence). This CDR3 is CASSPQSYGYTF. CDR3 coding DNA: TGTGCCAGCAGCCCGCAGTCATATGGCTACACCTTC.

This clone showed up just once. This chain uses TRBV7-8 with TRBJ2-1, with D perhaps given as TRBD1 or TRBD2 (8 bases each). This CDR3 is built from 17 residues. Deletions cut 11 bases from V and 6 bases from J, with 29 bases between. CDR1 is SGHVS, CDR2 FQNEAQ, per germline. The CDR3 loop is CAGSIGQGPTSGNEQFF. CDR3 nucleotides: TGTGCCGGTTCAATAGGACAGGGACCAACTAGCGGCAATGAGCAGTTCTTC.

V is TRBV4-3 and J is TRBJ2-1; D remains unclear. The germline V and J ends were trimmed by 0 bases and 4 bases, with 10 bases remaining between them. The V gene's germline CDR1 is LGHNA and CDR2 YSLEER. CDR3 size: 15 residues. The CDR3 DNA is TGCGCCAGCAGCCAAGATTCGGGCTTATACAATGAGCAGTTCTTC. This translates into CASSQDSGLYNEQFF.

The gene calls are TRBV29-1 and TRBJ1-5; 7 bases are a match to TRBD1. Germline V gene data show CDR1 as SQVTM and CDR2 as ANQGSEA. There are 14 residues in the CDR3. Losses at the gene ends were 6 bases for V and 5 bases for J; bases not matched to a gene: 10. CDR3 in DNA: TGCAGCGTCTCCATACAGGGGAGGGATCAGCCCCAGCATTTT. It specifies CSVSIQGRDQPQHF.

The chain joins TRBV30 to TRBJ2-7; 9 bases agree with TRBD1. CDR1 is GTSNPN, CDR2 SVGIG, per germline (reference sequence). The CDR3 is made up of 14 amino acids. With 5 bases clipped from V and 4 bases from J, the junction kept 9 bases outside the gene matches. DNA for the CDR3: TGTGCCTGGGGGACCGGGACAGGGAGGTACGAGCAGTACTTC. Translating gives CAWGTGTGRYEQYF.

This clone was seen just once. In DNA form, the CDR3 reads TGTGCCAGCCGAGGACTCCCGATCTCCCAAGCTTTCTTT. Its translation: CASRGLPISQAFF. The chain has TRBV11-2 and TRBJ1-1; D gene unclear. Trimming removed 8 bases at V and 9 bases at J, with 19 bases between. Germline CDR1 and CDR2: SGHAT and FQNNGV. The CDR3 extends over 13 amino acids.

The V call is TRBV15, the J call TRBJ2-3; D may match TRBD1 or TRBD2 (5 bases each). The CDR3 consists of 13 residues. Germline V gene lookup returns CDR1 LNHNV and CDR2 YYDKDF (reference sequence). V dropped 3 bases and J dropped 1 base, with 5 bases sitting between them. CDR3 amino acids: CATSRGGTDTQYF. DNA of the CDR3: TGTGCCACCAGCAGGGGGGGCACAGATACGCAGTATTTT.

V usage is TRBV7-2 and J usage is TRBJ2-7, with D perhaps TRBD2 (7 bases). The CDR3 is 16 amino acids. V lost 10 bases and J 3 bases, leaving 25 bases between the germline ends. Germline V gene lookup returns CDR1 SGHTA and CDR2 FQGNSA. This CDR3 reads CATRGRNREGLYEQYF. The CDR3 nucleotides read TGTGCCACCCGGGGCCGTAACAGGGAGGGGCTCTACGAGCAGTACTTC.